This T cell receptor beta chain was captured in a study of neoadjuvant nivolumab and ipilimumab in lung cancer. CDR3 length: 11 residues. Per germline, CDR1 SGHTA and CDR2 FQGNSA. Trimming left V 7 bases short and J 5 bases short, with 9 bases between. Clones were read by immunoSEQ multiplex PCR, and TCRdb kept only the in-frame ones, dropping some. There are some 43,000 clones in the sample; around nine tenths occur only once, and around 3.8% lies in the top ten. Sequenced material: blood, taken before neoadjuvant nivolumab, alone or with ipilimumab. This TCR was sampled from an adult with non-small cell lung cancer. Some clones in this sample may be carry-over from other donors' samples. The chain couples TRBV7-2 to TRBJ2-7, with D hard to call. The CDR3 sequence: CASKRVDEQYF. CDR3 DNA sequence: TGTGCCAGCAAACGAGTAGACGAGCAGTACTTC.